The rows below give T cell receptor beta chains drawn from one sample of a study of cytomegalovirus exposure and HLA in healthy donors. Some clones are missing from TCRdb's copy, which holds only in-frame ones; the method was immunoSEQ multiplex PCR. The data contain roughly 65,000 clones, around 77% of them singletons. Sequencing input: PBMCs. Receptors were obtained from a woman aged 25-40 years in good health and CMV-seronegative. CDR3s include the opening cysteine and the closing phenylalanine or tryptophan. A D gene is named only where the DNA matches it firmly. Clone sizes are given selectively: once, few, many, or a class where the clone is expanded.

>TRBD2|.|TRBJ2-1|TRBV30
CASGRATTEQFF
TGTGCCTCCGGGAGGGCCACCACTGAGCAGTTCTTC
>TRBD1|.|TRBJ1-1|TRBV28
CASCTPGGSTEAFF
TGTGCCAGCTGCACCCCAGGGGGGAGCACTGAAGCTTTCTTT
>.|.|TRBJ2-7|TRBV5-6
CASSLGEGQYF
TGTGCCAGCAGCTTAGGGGAAGGGCAGTACTTC
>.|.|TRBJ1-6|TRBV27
CASRERNSPLHF
TGTGCCAGCAGGGAGAGGAATTCACCCCTCCACTTT
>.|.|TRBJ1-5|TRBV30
CAWSVGGAVQPQHF
TGTGCCTGGAGTGTAGGGGGGGCTGTCCAGCCCCAGCATTTT
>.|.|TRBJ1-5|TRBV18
CASSSQISSNQPQHF
TGTGCCAGCTCCTCACAAATCTCGAGCAATCAGCCCCAGCATTTT
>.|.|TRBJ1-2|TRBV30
CAWSPDQGGYTF
TGTGCCTGGAGTCCTGACCAGGGAGGCTACACCTTC
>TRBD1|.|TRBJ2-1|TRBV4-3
CASSQDIDRGIYNEQFF
TGCGCCAGCAGCCAAGATATCGACAGGGGGATATACAATGAGCAGTTCTTC
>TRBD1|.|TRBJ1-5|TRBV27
CASSWDRVQPQHF
TGTGCCAGCAGCTGGGACAGGGTTCAGCCCCAGCATTTT
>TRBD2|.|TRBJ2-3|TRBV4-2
CASSQPGGRTDTQYF
TGTGCCAGCAGCCAACCGGGGGGAAGAACAGATACGCAGTATTTT
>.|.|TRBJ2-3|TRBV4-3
CASSQDPGWADTQYF
TGCGCCAGCAGCCAAGATCCAGGTTGGGCAGATACGCAGTATTTT
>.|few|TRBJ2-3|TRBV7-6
CASSLAGGIDTQYF
TGTGCCAGCAGCTTAGCCGGAGGGATCGATACGCAGTATTTT
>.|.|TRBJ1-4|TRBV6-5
CASRGGPATNEKLFF
TGTGCCAGCAGGGGTGGGCCCGCAACTAATGAAAAACTGTTTTTT
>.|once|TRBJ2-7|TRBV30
CAWNLENLEQYF
TGTGCCTGGAACCTCGAGAATCTCGAGCAGTACTTC
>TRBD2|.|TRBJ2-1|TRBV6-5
CASSQREKGNEQFF
TGTGCCAGTAGCCAGCGGGAGAAAGGCAATGAGCAGTTCTTC
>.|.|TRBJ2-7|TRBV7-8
CASSLAGRNEQYF
TGTGCCAGCAGCTTAGCAGGGAGAAACGAGCAGTACTTC
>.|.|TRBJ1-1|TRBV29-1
CSAYSRGTEAFF
TGCAGCGCCTACAGCCGGGGCACTGAAGCTTTCTTT
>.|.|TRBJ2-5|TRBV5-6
CASSLARSQAQYF
TGTGCCAGCAGCTTGGCCCGATCCCAGGCCCAGTACTTC
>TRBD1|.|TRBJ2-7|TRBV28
CASSDPGQRYEQYF
TGTGCCAGCAGCGACCCGGGACAGCGCTACGAGCAGTACTTC
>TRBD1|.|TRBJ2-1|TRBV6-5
CASRLDRDVDNEQFF
TGTGCCAGCAGGCTAGACAGGGATGTCGACAATGAGCAGTTCTTC
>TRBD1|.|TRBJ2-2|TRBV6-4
CASTKTAGTGNTGELFF
TGTGCCAGCACCAAAACCGCCGGGACAGGGAACACCGGGGAGCTGTTTTTT
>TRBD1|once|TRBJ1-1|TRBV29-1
CSVNRGRTEAFF
TGCAGCGTAAACAGGGGGCGTACTGAAGCTTTCTTT
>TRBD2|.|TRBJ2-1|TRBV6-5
CASSPAGGSYNEQFF
TGTGCCAGCAGCCCGGCGGGAGGCTCCTACAATGAGCAGTTCTTC
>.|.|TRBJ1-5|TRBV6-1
CASNYYSNQPQHF
TGTGCCAGCAACTATTATAGCAATCAGCCCCAGCATTTT
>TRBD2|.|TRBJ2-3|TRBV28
CASSPSGSMADTQYF
TGTGCCAGCAGTCCTAGCGGGAGTATGGCAGATACGCAGTATTTT
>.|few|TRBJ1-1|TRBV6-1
CASSESMNTEAFF
TGTGCCAGCAGTGAATCTATGAACACTGAAGCTTTCTTT
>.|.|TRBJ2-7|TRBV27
CASGGAYEQYF
TGTGCCAGCGGCGGTGCCTACGAGCAGTACTTC
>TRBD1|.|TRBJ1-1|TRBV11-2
CASSQAPTGGNTEAFF
TGTGCCAGCAGTCAAGCACCAACAGGGGGGAACACTGAAGCTTTCTTT
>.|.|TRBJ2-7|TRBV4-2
CASSQDPVVYSYEQYF
TGTGCCAGCAGCCAAGACCCGGTGGTCTACTCCTACGAGCAGTACTTC
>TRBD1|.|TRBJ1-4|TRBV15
CATSHLKGGPEKLFF
TGTGCCACCAGCCACCTTAAAGGGGGCCCGGAAAAACTGTTTTTT
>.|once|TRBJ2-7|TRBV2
CASSESAGTYEQYF
TGTGCCAGCAGTGAATCGGCGGGAACCTACGAGCAGTACTTC
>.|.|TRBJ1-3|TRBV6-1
CASSGEVAGNTIYF
TGTGCCAGCAGTGGGGAGGTGGCTGGAAACACCATATATTTT
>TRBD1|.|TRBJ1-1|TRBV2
CASSATGGAFF
TGTGCCAGCAGTGCGACAGGGGGAGCTTTCTTT
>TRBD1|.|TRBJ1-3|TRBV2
CASSFGRQGSGNTIYF
TGTGCCAGCAGTTTTGGACGACAGGGCTCTGGAAACACCATATATTTT
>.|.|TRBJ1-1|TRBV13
CASSFIEAFF
TGTGCCAGCAGCTTTATTGAAGCTTTCTTT
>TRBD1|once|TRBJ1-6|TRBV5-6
CASGRGLDSPLHF
TGTGCCAGCGGCAGGGGGCTGGATTCACCCCTCCACTTT
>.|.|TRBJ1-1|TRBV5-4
CASSSNTEAFF
TGTGCCAGCAGCTCTAACACTGAAGCTTTCTTT
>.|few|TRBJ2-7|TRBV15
CATSRDFQGPYF
TGTGCCACCAGCAGAGATTTCCAGGGCCCGTACTTC
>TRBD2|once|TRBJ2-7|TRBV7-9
CASSSTSGRTYEQYF
TGTGCCAGCAGCTCAACTAGCGGGAGGACCTACGAGCAGTACTTC
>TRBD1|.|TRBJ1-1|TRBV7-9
CASSGRDRGFSAFF
TGTGCCAGCAGCGGGCGGGACAGGGGTTTTTCAGCTTTCTTT
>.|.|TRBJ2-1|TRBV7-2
CASQPDFFVQFF
TGTGCCAGTCAACCGGACTTTTTTGTGCAGTTCTTC
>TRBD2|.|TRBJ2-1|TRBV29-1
CSVLEREIPYNEQFF
TGCAGCGTTCTAGAGCGGGAGATACCATACAATGAGCAGTTCTTC
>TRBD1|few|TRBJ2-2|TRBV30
CAWRRDRGELFF
TGTGCCTGGAGGAGGGACAGGGGCGAGCTGTTTTTT
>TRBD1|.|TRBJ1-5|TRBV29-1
CSVRGTGNQPQHF
TGCAGCGTTCGAGGGACAGGGAATCAGCCCCAGCATTTT
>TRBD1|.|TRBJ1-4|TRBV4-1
CASSQYSFPGQGNEKLFF
TGCGCCAGCAGCCAATACAGTTTCCCGGGACAGGGGAATGAAAAACTGTTTTTT
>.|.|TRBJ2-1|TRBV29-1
CSVSRFDNEQFF
TGCAGCGTTTCCCGGTTCGACAATGAGCAGTTCTTC
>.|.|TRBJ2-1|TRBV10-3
CAISDGTYNEQFF
TGTGCCATCAGTGATGGGACATACAATGAGCAGTTCTTC
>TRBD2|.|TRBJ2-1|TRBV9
CASSSGGGAYNEQFF
TGTGCCAGCTCCAGCGGCGGGGGGGCCTACAATGAGCAGTTCTTC
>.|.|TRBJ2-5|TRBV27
CASSLRSGQETQYF
TGTGCCAGCAGTTTAAGGAGTGGTCAAGAGACCCAGTACTTC
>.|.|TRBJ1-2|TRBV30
CAWIARVTLSYTF
TGTGCCTGGATCGCGAGGGTTACGTTAAGCTACACCTTC